The 11 T cell receptor beta chains presented below share a single source sample, sequenced in a study of cytomegalovirus exposure and HLA in healthy donors. The PCR made use of 60 Vbeta and 13 Jbeta primers. Only in-frame clones appear in the TCRdb table, and some are missing; sequencing was by immunoSEQ multiplex PCR. The profile shows approximately 95,000 clones, about four fifths of them singletons. The sequenced sample was PBMCs. Every receptor here comes from a woman aged 40 to 50 in good health and CMV-seropositive.

This CDR3 is CASSKGLAWDLQTQYF. The CDR3 region has the DNA TGTGCCAGCAGCAAGGGACTAGCGTGGGATTTGCAGACCCAGTACTTC. The chain is built from TRBV5-6 and TRBJ2-5; 10 bases are shared with TRBD2. V was pared by 4 bases and J by 6 bases, with 12 bases of the junction left unmatched. This CDR3 region has 16 residues. Germline loops: CDR1 SGHDT, CDR2 YYEEEE.

This clone is a singleton in its sample. The chain has TRBV5-5 and TRBJ1-1; 7 bases are a match to TRBD1. This CDR3 is built from 14 residues. The V and J ends lost 6 bases and 3 bases, in that order; junction bases with no gene match: 8. CDR1 is SGHKS and CDR2 is YYEKEE in the germline V gene (reference sequence). The CDR3 DNA is TGTGCCAGCACCCGGGGAAGGGGGCACACTGAAGCTTTCTTT. Translated, it gives CASTRGRGHTEAFF.

This sequence joins TRBV10-3 and TRBJ2-7; 8 bases align to TRBD1. V was pared by 5 bases and J by 4 bases, with 7 bases of the junction left unmatched. The germline CDR1 and CDR2 sequences are ENHRY and SYGVKD. The CDR3 length is 14 residues. The CDR3 loop is CAISSGTGGYEQYF. In DNA form, the CDR3 reads TGTGCCATCAGTTCCGGGACAGGAGGGTACGAGCAGTACTTC.

This clone has a handful of counts. The rearrangement uses TRBV5-1 and TRBJ2-6; weak D call: TRBD1 (6 bases). The CDR3 length is 16 residues. V lost 2 bases and J 0 bases, leaving 9 bases between the germline ends. Germline-derived CDR1 and CDR2 are SGHRS and YFSETQ. CDR3 region: CASSFGGHSGANVLTF. CDR3 nucleotides: TGCGCCAGCAGCTTTGGGGGACACTCTGGGGCCAACGTCCTGACTTTC.

This sequence joins TRBV27 and TRBJ2-5; 8 bases fit TRBD2. V lost 5 bases, J lost 3 bases, and 11 bases stayed unmatched. CDR1 is MNHEY and CDR2 is SMNVEV in the germline V gene (reference sequence). This CDR3 contains 16 residues. For the CDR3, the DNA is TGTGCCAGCAGTAGAGTGTATGGGACTAGGGAAGAGACCCAGTACTTC. The encoded protein is CASSRVYGTREETQYF.

This clone has only a few counts. This rearrangement joins TRBV5-1 to TRBJ2-7, with D maybe TRBD2 (5 bases). The CDR3 is 14 residues long. V lost 4 bases and J 0 bases, leaving 11 bases between the germline ends. Germline loops: CDR1 SGHRS, CDR2 YFSETQ. Here the CDR3 reads CASSRGSGSYEQYF. DNA of the CDR3: TGCGCCAGCAGCCGAGGGTCGGGCTCCTACGAGCAGTACTTC.

The gene calls are TRBV6-5 and TRBJ2-1; 11 nucleotides align to TRBD2. This CDR3 spans 14 amino acids. The junction had 8 bases not matched to a gene; V was cut back by 6 bases and J by 10 bases. Germline CDR1 is MNHEY and CDR2 is SVGAGI. The CDR3 DNA reads as TGTGCCAGCAGAAGGACTAGCGGGCCCGGGGAGCAGTTCTTC. Translated: CASRRTSGPGEQFF.

This clone appeared once. V gene TRBV6-5 combines with J gene TRBJ1-2; 9 bases map to TRBD1. Germline CDR1 is MNHEY and CDR2 is SVGAGI. The CDR3 runs to 15 residues. Trimming removed 5 bases from V and 8 bases from J; junction bases left unmatched: 12. CDR3 region: CASSISLRDRAGYTF. In DNA, the CDR3 is TGTGCCAGCAGTATCTCACTCCGGGACAGGGCGGGCTACACCTTC.

This clone showed up just once. The V call is TRBV28, the J call TRBJ2-7, with 10 bases fitting TRBD2. With V trimmed by 5 bases and J by 0 bases, 10 bases remained unmatched. Per germline, CDR1 MDHEN and CDR2 SYDVKM. The CDR3 is made up of 17 amino acids. CDR3 region: CASSPLGTSALSYEQYF. Here the CDR3 DNA reads TGTGCCAGCAGTCCCCTGGGGACTAGCGCCCTCTCCTACGAGCAGTACTTC.

This clone was picked up one time. CDR3 coding DNA: TGTGCCAGCAGCTCGGGACTAGCGGCCTCCTACGAGCAGTACTTC. It translates to CASSSGLAASYEQYF. The chain carries TRBV7-2 and TRBJ2-7, with 11 nucleotides matching TRBD2. This CDR3 is 15 amino acids long. Germline CDR1 and CDR2: SGHTA and FQGNSA. Losses at the gene ends were 4 bases for V and 0 bases for J; bases not matched to a gene: 2. Full variable domain (remainder filled in from reference TRBV7-2 and TRBJ2-7): GAGVSQSPSNKVTEKGKDVELRCDPISGHTALYWYRQSLGQGLEFLIYFQGNSAPDKSGLPSDRFSAERTGGSVSTLTIQRTQQEDSAVYLCASSSGLAASYEQYFGPGTRLTVT.

This clone was observed a handful of times. This CDR3 is also generated by other DNA sequences in the sample. J is TRBJ2-5 and V is TRBV5-1, with 10 bases matching TRBD1. Germline lookup yields CDR1 SGHRS and CDR2 YFSETQ. J gave up 4 bases and V 1 base, and 1 base lay outside the gene matches. The CDR3 is made up of 14 amino acids. DNA of the CDR3: TGCGCCAGCAGCTTGAGGGACAGGGGAGAGACCCAGTACTTC. This translates into CASSLRDRGETQYF.